This record covers a single T cell receptor (beta chain). Its antigen is undetermined. The protocol was immunoSEQ multiplex PCR, while the TCRdb copy is restricted to in-frame clones and leaves out a portion. This table has around 2.3 million clones, more than 90% appearing once. This sample is part of a study of shared clonotypes between healthy human individuals. Overall study results and limits: Sharing across four donors was highest in naive CD4 (about 5%) and lowest in memory CD8 (0.4%). Clonotypes shared by all four donors outscored non-shared clonotypes in generation probability.

CD45RA-negative memory and CD45RA+ naive subsets were split from the CD4+ cells. The germline V gene encodes CDR1 MDHEN and CDR2 SYDVKM. This CDR3 region has 14 residues. V was pared by 2 bases and J by 6 bases, with 13 bases between. The chain is built from TRBV28 and TRBJ1-2; D is unresolved. The sequenced material came from naive CD4+ T cells sorted from blood. The subset is: CD45RA+ positively selected. The receptor was derived from a young man in good health. The CDR3 sequence is CASSLEQIVDGYTF. CDR3 coding DNA: TGTGCCAGCAGTTTAGAACAGATTGTCGATGGCTACACCTTC.